One sample yielded the 8 T cell receptor beta chains listed below, sequenced in a study of patients and donors after allogeneic stem cell transplantation. TCRdb passed the RT-PCR reads through MiXCR, listing each CDR3 protein once. The repertoire holds hundreds of thousands of distinct CDR3 sequences, with around 15% as singletons. The sequenced sample was blood, either unsorted or a sorted T cell fraction (not recorded which). All receptors derive from a human donor who was either an allogeneic HSCT recipient or a stem cell or donor lymphocyte infusion donor (not recorded which). It is not recorded whose cells these are; they may come from a transplant donor.

The chain has TRBV6-2 or TRBV6-3 and TRBJ2-3; D is unclear. The CDR3 is made up of 15 amino acids. Germline CDR1 MNHEY, CDR2 SVGEGT. Trimming left V 4 bases short and J 6 bases short, with 17 bases between. The CDR3 loop reads CASSSPVKRVDTQYF. CDR3 nucleotides: TGTGCCAGCAGTTCCCCCGTTAAAAGGGTTGATACGCAGTATTTT.

The rearrangement links TRBV7-9 to TRBJ2-7; D remains ambiguous. Germline CDR1 SEHNR, CDR2 FQNEAQ (reference sequence). This CDR3 comprises 15 residues. V lost 3 bases to trimming and J lost 2 bases, with 14 bases between them. The CDR3 coding sequence is TGTGCCAGCAGCTTTTCTCAGCAATTAGCCTACGAGCAGTACTTC. Translated: CASSFSQQLAYEQYF.

The chain links TRBV24-1 to TRBJ2-5, with D possibly being TRBD2 (6 bases). CDR3 length: 16 residues. CDR1 KGHDR and CDR2 SFDVKD come from the germline V gene. V dropped 2 bases and J dropped 2 bases, with 14 bases sitting between them. CDR3 DNA sequence: TGTGCCACCAGTGATTCGCGGGGCGGATGGCAAGAGACCCAGTACTTC. Its translation: CATSDSRGGWQETQYF.

Many counts were recorded for this clonotype. The junction departs from the called germline gene at one end, perhaps through a read error. The V call is TRBV7-2, the J call TRBJ1-6; D is perhaps TRBD1 (5 bases). This CDR3 has 15 amino acids. Germline V CDR1 and CDR2: SGHTA, FQGNSA. This CDR3 is CASSLRQGGNSPLHF. Here the CDR3 DNA reads TGCGCCAGCAGCCTACGGCAGGGAGGAAATTCACCCCTCCACTTT. Together with reference TRBV7-2 and TRBJ1-6, the CDR3 gives the full variable domain: GAGVSQSPSNKVTEKGKDVELRCDPISGHTALYWYRQSLGQGLEFLIYFQGNSAPDKSGLPSDRFSAERTGGSVSTLTIQRTQQEDSAVYLCASSLRQGGNSPLHFGNGTRLTVT.

The table lists this clonotype with many counts. The genes are TRBV12-3 or TRBV12-4 and TRBJ2-7; TRBD2 is a possible D gene (5 bases). The CDR3 contains 14 residues. Trimming stripped 0 bases from V and 3 bases from J, with 9 bases between. CDR3 DNA: TGTGCCAGCAGTTTAGCGGGAGATGTCTACGAGCAGTACTTC. Translation gives CASSLAGDVYEQYF.

This clonotype occurred a few times. The chain combines TRBV2 with TRBJ2-5; weak D call: TRBD2 (5 bases). This CDR3 has 14 residues. With 6 bases removed from V and 5 bases from J, the gap between germline ends came to 16 bases. Germline CDR1 SNHLY, CDR2 FYNNEI. The CDR3 protein is CASSSGRLDETQYF. In DNA form, the CDR3 reads TGTGCCAGCAGCAGCGGACGTTTGGACGAGACCCAGTACTTC. The complete variable domain, with remaining parts taken from reference TRBV2 and TRBJ2-5, reads EPEVTQTPSHQVTQMGQEVILRCVPISNHLYFYWYRQILGQKVEFLVSFYNNEISEKSEIFDDQFSVERPDGSNFTLKIRSTKLEDSAMYFCASSSGRLDETQYFGPGTRLLVL.

The chain is built from TRBV20-1 and TRBJ2-1, with 9 positions matching TRBD2. CDR3 size: 14 residues. Looked up from germline, CDR1 is DFQATT and CDR2 is SNEGSKA (reference sequence). The junction had 6 bases not matched to a gene; V was cut back by 5 bases and J by 4 bases. CDR3 residues: CSAQSGGRYNEQFF. In DNA, the CDR3 is TGCAGTGCTCAAAGCGGGGGGAGGTACAATGAGCAGTTCTTC.

The sample holds a few counts of this clonotype. The rearrangement uses TRBV9 and TRBJ2-3; D gene ambiguous. Germline assignment: CDR1 SGDLS and CDR2 YYNGEE. This CDR3 is 16 amino acids long. V dropped 4 bases and J dropped 6 bases, with 21 bases sitting between them. The CDR3 nucleotides are TGTGCCAGCAGCTTGACCCCTCTTATCAGCAGGGATACGCAGTATTTT. Its protein is CASSLTPLISRDTQYF.